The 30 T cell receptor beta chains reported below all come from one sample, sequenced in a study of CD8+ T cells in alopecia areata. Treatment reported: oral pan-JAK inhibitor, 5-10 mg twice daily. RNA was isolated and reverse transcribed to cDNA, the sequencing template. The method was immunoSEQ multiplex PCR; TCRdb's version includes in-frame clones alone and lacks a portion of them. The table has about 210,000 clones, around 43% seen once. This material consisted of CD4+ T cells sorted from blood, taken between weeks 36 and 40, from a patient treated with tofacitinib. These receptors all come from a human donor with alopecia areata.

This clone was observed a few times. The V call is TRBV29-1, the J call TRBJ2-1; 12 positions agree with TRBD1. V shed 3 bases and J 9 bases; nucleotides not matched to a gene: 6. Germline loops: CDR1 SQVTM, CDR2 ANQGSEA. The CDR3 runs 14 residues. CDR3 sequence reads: CSVDSGQGAGEQFF. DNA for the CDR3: TGCAGCGTTGATTCGGGACAGGGGGCTGGTGAGCAGTTCTTC.

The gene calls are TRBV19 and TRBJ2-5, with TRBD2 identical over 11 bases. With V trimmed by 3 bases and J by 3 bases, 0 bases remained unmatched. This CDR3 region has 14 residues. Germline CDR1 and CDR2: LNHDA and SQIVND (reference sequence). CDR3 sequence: CASSMGLAEETQYF. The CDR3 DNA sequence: TGTGCCAGTAGTATGGGACTAGCGGAAGAGACCCAGTACTTC.

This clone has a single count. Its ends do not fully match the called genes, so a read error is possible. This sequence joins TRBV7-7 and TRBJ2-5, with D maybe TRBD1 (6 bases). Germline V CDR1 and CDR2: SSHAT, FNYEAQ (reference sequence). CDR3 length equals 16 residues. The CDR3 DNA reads TGTGCTAGCAGCCGAGGGACAAGGGCTGCCTCGGAGACCCAGTACTTC. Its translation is CASSRGTRAASETQYF.

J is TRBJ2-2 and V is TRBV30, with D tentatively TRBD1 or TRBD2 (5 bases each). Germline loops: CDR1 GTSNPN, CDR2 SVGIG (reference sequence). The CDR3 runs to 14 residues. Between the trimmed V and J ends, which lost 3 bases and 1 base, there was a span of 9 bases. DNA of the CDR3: TGTGCCTGGAGCGGGGACCAGAACACCGGGGAGCTGTTTTTT. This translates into CAWSGDQNTGELFF. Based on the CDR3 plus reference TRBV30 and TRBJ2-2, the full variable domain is SQTIHQWPATLVQPVGSPLSLECTVEGTSNPNLYWYRQAAGRGLQLLFYSVGIGQISSEVPQNLSASRPQDRQFILSSKKLLLSDSGFYLCAWSGDQNTGELFFGEGSRLTVL.

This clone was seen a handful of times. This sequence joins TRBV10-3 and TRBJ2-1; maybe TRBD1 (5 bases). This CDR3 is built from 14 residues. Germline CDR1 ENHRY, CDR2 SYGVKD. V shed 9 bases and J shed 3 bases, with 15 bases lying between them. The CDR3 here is CAIKGLKDYNEQFF. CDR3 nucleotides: TGTGCCATTAAGGGGCTTAAGGACTACAATGAGCAGTTCTTC.

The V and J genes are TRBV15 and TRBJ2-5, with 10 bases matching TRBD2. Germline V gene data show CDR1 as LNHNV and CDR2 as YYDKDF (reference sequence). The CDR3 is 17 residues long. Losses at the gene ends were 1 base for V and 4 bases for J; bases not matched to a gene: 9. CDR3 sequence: CATSRGSGGLARETQYF. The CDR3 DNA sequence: TGTGCCACCAGCAGAGGCAGCGGGGGACTAGCGAGAGAGACCCAGTACTTC.

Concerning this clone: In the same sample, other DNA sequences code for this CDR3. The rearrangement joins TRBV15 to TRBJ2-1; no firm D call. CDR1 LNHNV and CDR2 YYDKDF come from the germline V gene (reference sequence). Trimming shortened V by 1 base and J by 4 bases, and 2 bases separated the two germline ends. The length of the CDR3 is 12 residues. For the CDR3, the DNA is TGTGCCACCAGCAGAGTGTACAATGAGCAGTTCTTC. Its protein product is CATSRVYNEQFF.

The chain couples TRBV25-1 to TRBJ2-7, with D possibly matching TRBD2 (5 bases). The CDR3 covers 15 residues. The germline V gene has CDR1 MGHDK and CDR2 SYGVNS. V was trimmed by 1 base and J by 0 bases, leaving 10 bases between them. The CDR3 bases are TGTGCCAGCAGTGAATCCGGCGGGCACTCCTACGAGCAGTACTTC. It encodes CASSESGGHSYEQYF.

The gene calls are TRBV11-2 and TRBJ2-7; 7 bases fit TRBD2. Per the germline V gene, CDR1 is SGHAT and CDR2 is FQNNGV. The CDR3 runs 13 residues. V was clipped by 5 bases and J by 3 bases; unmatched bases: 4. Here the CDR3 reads CASSAGLHYEQYF. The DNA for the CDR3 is TGTGCCAGCAGCGCGGGACTACACTACGAGCAGTACTTC.

CDR3 sequence (DNA): TGCAGCTCCACCGGGGCTCCTCACACTGAAGCTTTCTTT. Translating it yields CSSTGAPHTEAFF. The V gene is TRBV29-1, the J gene TRBJ1-1; perhaps TRBD1 as D (5 bases). Germline V CDR1 and CDR2: SQVTM, ANQGSEA. The CDR3 is 13 residues long. V lost 8 bases to trimming and J lost 3 bases, with 16 bases between them.

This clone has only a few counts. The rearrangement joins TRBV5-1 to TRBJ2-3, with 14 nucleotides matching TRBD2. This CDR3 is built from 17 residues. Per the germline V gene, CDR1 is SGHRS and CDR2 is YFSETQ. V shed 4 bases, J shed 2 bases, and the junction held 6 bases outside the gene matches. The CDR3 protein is CASSDLTSGRVTDTQYF. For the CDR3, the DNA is TGCGCCAGCAGCGATCTGACTAGCGGGAGGGTCACAGATACGCAGTATTTT.

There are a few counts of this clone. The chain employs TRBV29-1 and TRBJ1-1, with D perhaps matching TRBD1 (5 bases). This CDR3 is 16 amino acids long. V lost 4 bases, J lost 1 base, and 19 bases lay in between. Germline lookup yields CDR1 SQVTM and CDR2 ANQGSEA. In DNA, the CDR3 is TGCAGCGTTGTTTCCCCACTGAGCGGGGGGAACACTGAAGCTTTCTTT. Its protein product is CSVVSPLSGGNTEAFF.

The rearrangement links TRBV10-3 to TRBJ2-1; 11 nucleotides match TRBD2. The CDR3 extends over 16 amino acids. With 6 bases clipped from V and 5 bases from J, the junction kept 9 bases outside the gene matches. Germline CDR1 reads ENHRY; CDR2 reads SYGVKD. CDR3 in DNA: TGTGCCATCAGGACACGGCTAGCGGGAGGCAACAATGAGCAGTTCTTC. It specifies CAIRTRLAGGNNEQFF.

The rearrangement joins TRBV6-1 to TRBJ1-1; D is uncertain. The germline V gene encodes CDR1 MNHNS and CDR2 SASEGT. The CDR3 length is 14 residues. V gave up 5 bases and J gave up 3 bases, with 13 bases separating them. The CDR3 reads CASSLERDYTEAFF. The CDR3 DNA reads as TGTGCCAGCAGTCTTGAAAGAGACTACACTGAAGCTTTCTTT.

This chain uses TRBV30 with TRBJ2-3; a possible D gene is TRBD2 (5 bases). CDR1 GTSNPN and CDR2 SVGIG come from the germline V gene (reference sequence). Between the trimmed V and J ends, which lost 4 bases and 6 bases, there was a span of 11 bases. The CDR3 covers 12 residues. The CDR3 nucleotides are TGTGCCTGGAATACTAGACCGGATACGCAGTATTTT. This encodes CAWNTRPDTQYF.

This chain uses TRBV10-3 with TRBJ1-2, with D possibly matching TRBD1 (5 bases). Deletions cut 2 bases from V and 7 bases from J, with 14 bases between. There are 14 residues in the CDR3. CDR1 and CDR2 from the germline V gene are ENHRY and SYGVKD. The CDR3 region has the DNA TGTGCCATCAGTGAGATAAAAGGCGGGGGTGGCTACACCTTC. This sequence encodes CAISEIKGGGGYTF.

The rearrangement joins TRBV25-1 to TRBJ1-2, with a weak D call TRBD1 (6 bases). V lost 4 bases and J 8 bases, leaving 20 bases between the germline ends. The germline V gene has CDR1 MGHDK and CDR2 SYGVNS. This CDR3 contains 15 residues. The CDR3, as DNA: TGTGCCAGCAGTGGACCCTCGGGACAAGGAGGAGGCTACACCTTC. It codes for CASSGPSGQGGGYTF.

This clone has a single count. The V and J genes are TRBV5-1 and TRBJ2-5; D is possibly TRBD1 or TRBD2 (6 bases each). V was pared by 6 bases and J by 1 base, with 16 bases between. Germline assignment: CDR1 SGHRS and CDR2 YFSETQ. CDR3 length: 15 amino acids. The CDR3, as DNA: TGCGCCAGCAAGAGGGGGGCGCTAGGCCAAGAGACCCAGTACTTC. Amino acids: CASKRGALGQETQYF. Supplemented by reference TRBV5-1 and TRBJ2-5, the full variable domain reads KAGVTQTPRYLIKTRGQQVTLSCSPISGHRSVSWYQQTPGQGLQFLFEYFSETQRNKGNFPGRFSGRQFSNSRSEMNVSTLELGDSALYLCASKRGALGQETQYFGPGTRLLVL.

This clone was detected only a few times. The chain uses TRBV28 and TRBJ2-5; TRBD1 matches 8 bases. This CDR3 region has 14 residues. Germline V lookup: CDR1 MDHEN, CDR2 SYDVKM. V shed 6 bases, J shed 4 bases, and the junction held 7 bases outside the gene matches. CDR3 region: CASSPLQGGETQYF. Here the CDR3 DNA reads TGTGCCAGCAGCCCCCTACAGGGGGGAGAGACCCAGTACTTC.

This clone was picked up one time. In DNA, the CDR3 is TGTGCCAGCTGCCAACAGGTCCCCGAGACCCAGTACTTC. Its protein is CASCQQVPETQYF. This rearrangement joins TRBV2 to TRBJ2-5; D may be TRBD1 (5 bases). The germline V gene has CDR1 SNHLY and CDR2 FYNNEI. V was trimmed by 8 bases and J by 5 bases, leaving 15 bases between them. This CDR3 contains 13 residues.

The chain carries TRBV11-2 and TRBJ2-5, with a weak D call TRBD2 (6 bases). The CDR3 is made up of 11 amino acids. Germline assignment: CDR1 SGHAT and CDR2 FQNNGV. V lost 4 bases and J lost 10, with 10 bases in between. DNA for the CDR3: TGTGCCAGCAGCTCCTCCGGGAGCCAGTACTTC. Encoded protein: CASSSSGSQYF.

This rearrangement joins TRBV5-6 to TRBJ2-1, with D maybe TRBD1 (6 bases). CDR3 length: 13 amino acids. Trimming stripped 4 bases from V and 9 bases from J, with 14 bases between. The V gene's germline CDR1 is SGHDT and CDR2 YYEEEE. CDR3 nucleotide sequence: TGTGCCAGCAGCACAACAGGGCGGAGTGAGCAGTTCTTC. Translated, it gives CASSTTGRSEQFF.

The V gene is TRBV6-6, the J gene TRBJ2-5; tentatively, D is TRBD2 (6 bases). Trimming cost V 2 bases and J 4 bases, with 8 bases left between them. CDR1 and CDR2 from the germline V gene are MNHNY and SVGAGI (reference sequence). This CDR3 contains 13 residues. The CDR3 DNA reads TGTGCCAGCAGTTACAGGGGAGGAGAGACCCAGTACTTC. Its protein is CASSYRGGETQYF.

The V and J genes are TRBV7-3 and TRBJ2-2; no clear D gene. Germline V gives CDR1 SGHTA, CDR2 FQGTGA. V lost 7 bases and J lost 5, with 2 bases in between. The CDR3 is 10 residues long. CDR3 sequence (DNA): TGTGCCAGCAAGACCGGGGAGCTGTTTTTT. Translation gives CASKTGELFF.

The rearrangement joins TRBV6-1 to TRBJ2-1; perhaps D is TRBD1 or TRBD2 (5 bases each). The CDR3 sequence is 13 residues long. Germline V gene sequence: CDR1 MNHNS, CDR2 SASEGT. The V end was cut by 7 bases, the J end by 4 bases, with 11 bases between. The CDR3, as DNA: TGTGCCAGCAAATCGGGGCCGTACAATGAGCAGTTCTTC. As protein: CASKSGPYNEQFF.

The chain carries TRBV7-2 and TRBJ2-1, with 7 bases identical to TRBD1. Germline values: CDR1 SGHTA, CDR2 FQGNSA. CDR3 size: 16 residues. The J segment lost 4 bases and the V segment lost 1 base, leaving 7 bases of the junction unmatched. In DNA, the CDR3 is TGTGCCAGCAGCTTAGTTACCGGGACAGCTTACAATGAGCAGTTCTTC. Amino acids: CASSLVTGTAYNEQFF.

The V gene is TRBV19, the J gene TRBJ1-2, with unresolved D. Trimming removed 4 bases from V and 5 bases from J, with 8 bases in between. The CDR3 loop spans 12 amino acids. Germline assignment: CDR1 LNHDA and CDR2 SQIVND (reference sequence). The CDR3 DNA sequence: TGTGCCAGTAGTACAAGGGCGTATGGCTACACCTTC. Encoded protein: CASSTRAYGYTF.

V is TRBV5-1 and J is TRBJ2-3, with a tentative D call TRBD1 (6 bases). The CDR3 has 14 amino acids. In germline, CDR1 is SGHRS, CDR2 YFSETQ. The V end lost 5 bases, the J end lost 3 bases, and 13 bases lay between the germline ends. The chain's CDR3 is CASSYTGSTDTQYF. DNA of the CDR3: TGCGCCAGCAGTTATACAGGGTCAACAGATACGCAGTATTTT.

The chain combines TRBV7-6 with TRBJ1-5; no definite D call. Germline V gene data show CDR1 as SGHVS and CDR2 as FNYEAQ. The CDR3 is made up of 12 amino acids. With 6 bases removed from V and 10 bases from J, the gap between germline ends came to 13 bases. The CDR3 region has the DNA TGTGCCAGCAGTATTGAAGGCGGCCCCCAGCATTTT. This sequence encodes CASSIEGGPQHF.

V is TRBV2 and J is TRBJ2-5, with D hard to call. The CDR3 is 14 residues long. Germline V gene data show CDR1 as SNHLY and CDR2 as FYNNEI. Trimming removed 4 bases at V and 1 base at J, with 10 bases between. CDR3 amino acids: CASSVRPIQETQYF. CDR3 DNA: TGTGCCAGCAGTGTGAGGCCGATCCAAGAGACCCAGTACTTC.